This TCR beta chain was sequenced for a study of T cells in Graves' hyperthyroidism and ophthalmopathy. RNA transcripts provided the source from which TCR beta CDR3 regions were amplified. With the HTBI primer set, the TCR CDR3 went through a first round of RT-PCR. TCRdb used MiXCR to reprocess the multiplex PCR reads, holding one entry per CDR3 protein. The table includes under 550,000 distinct CDR3 sequences, roughly 21% detected once. Among ophthalmopathy patients, the Clinical Activity Score reached at least 3, the NOSPECS grade reached at least 4, and duration remained under 3 months. Lactation, pregnancy, other autoimmune disease or uncontrolled infection excluded patients. PBMCs were sourced from approximately 9.3 ml fresh peripheral blood. A single count supports this clonotype. Germline CDR1 is LNHDA and CDR2 is SQIVND (reference sequence). The CDR3 spans 16 residues. With 6 bases removed from V and 4 bases from J, the gap between germline ends came to 21 bases.

Sequencing was performed on blood. This chain joins TRBV19 and TRBJ1-2; D gene ambiguous. The source of this sequence is a man aged 35-49 years with Graves' ophthalmopathy. The CDR3 reads CASSPRTDGKSYGYTF. For the CDR3, the DNA is TGTGCCAGTAGCCCCCGAACGGACGGGAAATCCTATGGCTACACCTTC.